This T cell receptor (beta chain) was captured in a study of blood T cell repertoires in COVID-19. Patients of the Seattle cohort, enrolled during active infection, were followed longitudinally. Profiling relied on immunoSEQ multiplex PCR, and the TCRdb table lists in-frame clones only, not all of them. The sample has 250,000 to 300,000 clones, approximately 90% seen once; the top ten hold 2% to 2.5%. In germline, CDR1 is KGHDR, CDR2 SFDVKD. After removal of 3 bases from V and 5 bases from J, the junction contained 4 bases not matched to a gene. This CDR3 comprises 15 residues. This sequence joins TRBV24-1 and TRBJ1-5; TRBD1 matches 9 bases. The sequenced sample was peripheral blood. This TCR was recovered from a woman aged 25 to 39 with COVID-19, enrolled during active disease. The chain's CDR3 is CATSDTGQGYQPQHF. CDR3 sequence (DNA): TGTGCCACCAGTGATACCGGACAGGGGTATCAGCCCCAGCATTTT.